Each of the 31 T cell receptor beta chains below was sequenced from the same sample in a study of beta chain features in type 1 diabetes. Broader study findings: Type 1 diabetes patients had TCRB CDR3s that were shorter (moderately but significantly so) in all four CD4+ subsets.

For these receptors, no antigen is known. The study reverse transcribed the entire isolated RNA, so it sequenced expressed TCRB transcripts. This table comes from immunoSEQ multiplex PCR, and its TCRdb copy is limited to in-frame clones, with some not included. The sample consists of some 240,000 clones, around 16% of them appearing once. The sequenced sample was naive CD4+ T cells from blood. These receptors originate from a man aged 25 to 40 with type 1 diabetes.

The chain has TRBV29-1 and TRBJ2-3; 8 bases fit TRBD2. The V segment lost 1 base and the J segment 2 bases; nucleotides outside the gene matches: 11. The length of the CDR3 is 17 residues. The V gene's germline CDR1 is SQVTM and CDR2 ANQGSEA. The CDR3 is CSVEGLPAGGATDTQYF. In DNA form, the CDR3 reads TGCAGCGTTGAAGGACTGCCGGCGGGAGGAGCCACAGATACGCAGTATTTT.

This clone occurred a few times. The genes are TRBV11-2 and TRBJ1-4; 8 positions match TRBD1. Germline CDR1 SGHAT, CDR2 FQNNGV. V shed 6 bases, J shed 7 bases, and the junction held 7 bases outside the gene matches. This CDR3 contains 14 residues. The CDR3 loop is CASSRDRWIEKLFF. The CDR3 DNA sequence: TGTGCCAGCAGTCGGGACAGGTGGATTGAAAAACTGTTTTTT. The full variable domain, rest sourced from reference TRBV11-2 and TRBJ1-4, is EAGVAQSPRYKIIEKRQSVAFWCNPISGHATLYWYQQILGQGPKLLIQFQNNGVVDDSQLPKDRFSAERLKGVDSTLKIQPAKLEDSAVYLCASSRDRWIEKLFFGSGTQLSVL.

This clone was recorded a few times. This chain uses TRBV7-6 with TRBJ2-3; D is possibly TRBD2 (5 bases). Germline V gene lookup returns CDR1 SGHVS and CDR2 FNYEAQ. The CDR3 covers 16 residues. V was shortened by 4 bases and J by 1 base, with 15 bases between the two germline ends. CDR3 in amino acids: CASSSRAGAGTDTQYF. In DNA, the CDR3 is TGTGCCAGCAGCTCCCGGGCCGGAGCGGGCACAGATACGCAGTATTTT.

V usage is TRBV28 and J usage is TRBJ2-5; 13 bases line up with TRBD2. J was trimmed by 5 bases and V by 6 bases; bases with no gene match: 6. CDR1 MDHEN and CDR2 SYDVKM come from the germline V gene. The CDR3 totals 15 residues. The CDR3 region has the DNA TGTGCCAGCAGCGGGACTAGCGGGGAGTGGGAGACCCAGTACTTC. Its protein product is CASSGTSGEWETQYF. The entire variable domain, with the rest obtained from reference TRBV28 and TRBJ2-5, is as follows: DVKVTQSSRYLVKRTGEKVFLECVQDMDHENMFWYRQDPGLGLRLIYFSYDVKMKEKGDIPEGYSVSREKKERFSLILESASTNQTSMYLCASSGTSGEWETQYFGPGTRLLVL.

This clone was counted a few times. The rearrangement uses TRBV30 and TRBJ2-5, with D possibly being TRBD2 (6 bases). The CDR3 spans 11 residues. CDR1 and CDR2 from the germline V gene are GTSNPN and SVGIG (reference sequence). V lost 6 bases and J 4 bases, leaving 9 bases between the germline ends. This CDR3 reads CACGTAETQYF. The CDR3, as DNA: TGTGCCTGTGGGACTGCAGAGACCCAGTACTTC.

This clone was observed a few times. The chain employs TRBV28 and TRBJ2-5; TRBD1 agrees at 9 bases. There are 13 residues in the CDR3. In germline, CDR1 is MDHEN, CDR2 SYDVKM. CDR3 sequence reads: CAAGDRVQETQYF. DNA for the CDR3: TGTGCAGCTGGGGACAGGGTCCAAGAGACCCAGTACTTC. Combining the CDR3 with reference TRBV28 and TRBJ2-5 gives the whole variable domain DVKVTQSSRYLVKRTGEKVFLECVQDMDHENMFWYRQDPGLGLRLIYFSYDVKMKEKGDIPEGYSVSREKKERFSLILESASTNQTSMYLCAAGDRVQETQYFGPGTRLLVL.

This clone was counted between two and nine times. The chain couples TRBV27 to TRBJ2-7; tentative D call: TRBD1 (6 bases). The germline V and J ends were trimmed by 3 bases and 2 bases, with 14 bases remaining between them. The CDR3 contains 15 residues. Germline assignment: CDR1 MNHEY and CDR2 SMNVEV (reference sequence). Here the CDR3 DNA reads TGTGCCAGCAGTTTGGACAGAGGTGAGACCTACGAGCAGTACTTC. It is translated as CASSLDRGETYEQYF.

This clone has a handful of counts. The chain links TRBV28 to TRBJ1-1; D is possibly TRBD1 (5 bases). The CDR3 is 13 residues long. Germline assignment: CDR1 MDHEN and CDR2 SYDVKM. Trimming stripped 1 base from V and 5 bases from J, with 8 bases between. CDR3 region: CASSLYGGTEAFF. CDR3 DNA: TGTGCCAGCAGTTTATACGGGGGGACTGAAGCTTTCTTT.

The chain recombines TRBV29-1 with TRBJ2-7, with D perhaps being TRBD1 or TRBD2 (7 bases each). Trimming removed 8 bases at V and 0 bases at J, with 20 bases between. Germline values: CDR1 SQVTM, CDR2 ANQGSEA. The CDR3 contains 15 residues. CDR3 nucleotides: TGCAGCACCGGTGTGGGAGGGGGCCACTCCTACGAGCAGTACTTC. Translation: CSTGVGGGHSYEQYF.

The rearrangement uses TRBV5-1 and TRBJ2-5; D might be TRBD1 (6 bases). CDR1 SGHRS and CDR2 YFSETQ come from the germline V gene. CDR3 length: 14 residues. Trimming left V 3 bases short and J 4 bases short, with 13 bases between. The CDR3 reads CASSSLQGAETQYF. The CDR3, as DNA: TGCGCCAGCAGCTCCCTACAGGGAGCAGAGACCCAGTACTTC.

CDR3 DNA: TGTGCCAGCAGCTTGCAGGGAGCGGGAGGCATCAATGAGCAGTTCTTC. This codes for CASSLQGAGGINEQFF. The chain combines TRBV7-2 with TRBJ2-1; TRBD2 agrees at 9 bases. Germline V gene lookup returns CDR1 SGHTA and CDR2 FQGNSA. The V gene end was trimmed by 3 bases and the J gene end by 6 bases; junction bases not matched to a gene: 9. There are 16 residues in the CDR3.

This clone was detected a few times. V and J are TRBV9 and TRBJ2-1; 8 nucleotides align to TRBD2. CDR1 is SGDLS, CDR2 YYNGEE, per germline. CDR3 length equals 15 residues. The V segment lost 0 bases and the J segment 2 bases; nucleotides outside the gene matches: 1. CDR3 amino acids: CASSVAGGPYNEQFF. DNA of the CDR3: TGTGCCAGCAGCGTAGCGGGAGGGCCCTACAATGAGCAGTTCTTC. Looking up the rest from reference TRBV9 and TRBJ2-1 gives the full variable domain: DSGVTQTPKHLITATGQRVTLRCSPRSGDLSVYWYQQSLDQGLQFLIQYYNGEERAKGNILERFSAQQFPDLHSELNLSSLELGDSALYFCASSVAGGPYNEQFFGPGTRLTVL.

The chain joins TRBV18 to TRBJ2-5, with 8 nucleotides matching TRBD1. This CDR3 has 15 residues. CDR1 and CDR2 (germline): KGHSH, LQKENI. Unmatched junction bases numbered 6, after V lost 2 bases and J lost 4 bases. CDR3 sequence: CASSPARTGTETQYF. The CDR3 DNA reads TGTGCCAGCTCACCAGCCAGGACAGGGACAGAGACCCAGTACTTC.

The chain joins TRBV7-3 to TRBJ1-4; perhaps TRBD1 as D (5 bases). There are 15 residues in the CDR3. Germline V gene data show CDR1 as SGHTA and CDR2 as FQGTGA. With 2 bases removed from V and 5 bases from J, the gap between germline ends came to 12 bases. The CDR3 DNA sequence: TGTGCCAGCAGCTTATGGCCCGGGGACAATGAAAAACTGTTTTTT. As protein: CASSLWPGDNEKLFF.

This clone occurred a few times. The chain couples TRBV20-1 to TRBJ2-5, with D maybe TRBD1 (6 bases). The V end was cut by 7 bases, the J end by 10 bases, with 16 bases between. Germline CDR1 is DFQATT and CDR2 is SNEGSKA (reference sequence). The CDR3 contains 11 residues. CDR3 in DNA: TGCAGTGTAGGACAGTGGTGGAACCAGTACTTC. As protein: CSVGQWWNQYF.

The chain recombines TRBV28 with TRBJ2-3, with 10 bases that match TRBD2. CDR1 is MDHEN and CDR2 is SYDVKM in the germline V gene. The CDR3 runs to 16 residues. The junction had 3 bases not matched to a gene; V was cut back by 2 bases and J by 1 base. Here the CDR3 DNA reads TGTGCCAGCAGTTTAACTAGCGGGGCCCGCACAGATACGCAGTATTTT. Encoded protein: CASSLTSGARTDTQYF.

This clone was counted only a few times. This chain uses TRBV29-1 with TRBJ2-3, with 7 bases lining up with TRBD2. This CDR3 contains 17 residues. Germline V gene lookup returns CDR1 SQVTM and CDR2 ANQGSEA. V shed 4 bases and J 2 bases; nucleotides not matched to a gene: 15. CDR3 bases: TGCAGCGTTGTCCCTTTGCGAGTAGCGGGTTACACAGATACGCAGTATTTT. Protein product: CSVVPLRVAGYTDTQYF.

This clone appeared a few times. The chain couples TRBV7-9 to TRBJ2-3; 9 bases agree with TRBD2. Germline CDR1 reads SEHNR; CDR2 reads FQNEAQ (reference sequence). CDR3 size: 15 residues. V was pared by 7 bases and J by 6 bases, with 11 bases of the junction left unmatched. CDR3 DNA sequence: TGTGCCAGCACCACCGGGGCGGGAGGGGTGGATACGCAGTATTTT. Translation: CASTTGAGGVDTQYF. Complete variable domain (other parts from reference TRBV7-9 and TRBJ2-3): DTGVSQNPRHKITKRGQNVTFRCDPISEHNRLYWYRQTLGQGPEFLTYFQNEAQLEKSRLLSDRFSAERPKGSFSTLEIQRTEQGDSAMYLCASTTGAGGVDTQYFGPGTRLTVL.

V gene TRBV9 combines with J gene TRBJ2-3, with 10 nucleotides matching TRBD1. Germline CDR1 is SGDLS and CDR2 is YYNGEE. The CDR3 has 16 residues. Germline trimming cut 5 bases from V and 5 bases from J; bases unmatched to any gene: 11. The DNA of the CDR3 is TGTGCCAGCAGTGTCACCGGGACAGGGGTGGTAGATACGCAGTATTTT. Protein product: CASSVTGTGVVDTQYF.

J is TRBJ2-1 and V is TRBV29-1; tentative D call: TRBD2 (6 bases). The CDR3 spans 14 residues. The germline V and J ends were trimmed by 4 bases and 6 bases, with 16 bases remaining between them. Germline CDR1 and CDR2: SQVTM and ANQGSEA. The CDR3 is CSVAKRVYINEQFF. CDR3 coding DNA: TGCAGCGTTGCTAAGCGGGTATACATCAATGAGCAGTTCTTC.

The chain joins TRBV5-4 to TRBJ2-3; D gene ambiguous. The CDR3 runs to 12 residues. Germline lookup yields CDR1 SGHNT and CDR2 YYREEE (reference sequence). V dropped 1 base and J dropped 3 bases, with 3 bases sitting between them. CDR3 sequence (DNA): TGTGCCAGCAGCTTGATGACAGATACGCAGTATTTT. It encodes CASSLMTDTQYF. The entire variable domain, with the rest obtained from reference TRBV5-4 and TRBJ2-3, is as follows: ETGVTQSPTHLIKTRGQQVTLRCSSQSGHNTVSWYQQALGQGPQFIFQYYREEENGRGNFPPRFSGLQFPNYSSELNVNALELDDSALYLCASSLMTDTQYFGPGTRLTVL.

In DNA, the CDR3 is TGCGCCAGCAGCCAAGATTCAGGGGCCATCTATGGCTACACCTTC. Its translation is CASSQDSGAIYGYTF. The chain is built from TRBV4-1 and TRBJ1-2; D might be TRBD1 (6 bases). The V gene lost 0 bases and the J gene lost 4 bases, with 12 bases spanning the gap. The length of the CDR3 is 15 residues. CDR1 is MGHRA, CDR2 YSYEKL, per germline.

This clone was observed at least ten times. Other DNA sequences from this sample encode an identical CDR3 as well. V is TRBV7-2 and J is TRBJ2-7; no clear D gene. The V end was cut by 5 bases, the J end by 2 bases, with 4 bases between. The CDR3 has 11 residues. Germline lookup yields CDR1 SGHTA and CDR2 FQGNSA. The DNA for the CDR3 is TGTGCCAGCAGCCCCGCCTACGAGCAGTACTTC. Translated: CASSPAYEQYF.

The sample holds a few counts of this clone. The chain employs TRBV7-2 and TRBJ2-5, with 13 bases lining up with TRBD2. The germline CDR1 and CDR2 sequences are SGHTA and FQGNSA. The trim removed 6 bases at V and 1 base at J, leaving 8 bases unmatched. The CDR3 sequence is 17 residues long. Here the CDR3 DNA reads TGTGCCAGCAGTTCACTAGCGGGAGGGCGAGGCCAAGAGACCCAGTACTTC. It translates to CASSSLAGGRGQETQYF.

This clone was observed a handful of times. This chain joins TRBV11-2 and TRBJ1-1; no reliable D call. The CDR3 has 13 amino acids. The V end was cut by 1 base, the J end by 1 base, with 4 bases between. Germline V gives CDR1 SGHAT, CDR2 FQNNGV. This chain's CDR3 is CASSLARNTEAFF. The CDR3 DNA reads as TGTGCCAGCAGCTTAGCCAGGAACACTGAAGCTTTCTTT. The variable domain in full, completed from reference TRBV11-2 and TRBJ1-1, reads EAGVAQSPRYKIIEKRQSVAFWCNPISGHATLYWYQQILGQGPKLLIQFQNNGVVDDSQLPKDRFSAERLKGVDSTLKIQPAKLEDSAVYLCASSLARNTEAFFGQGTRLTVV.

V is TRBV25-1 and J is TRBJ2-7, with a weak D call TRBD1 (6 bases). Germline V gene data show CDR1 as MGHDK and CDR2 as SYGVNS. V lost 1 base and J lost 1, with 11 bases in between. The CDR3 has 15 residues. This CDR3 is CASSEWEQGSYEQYF. The CDR3 nucleotides read TGTGCCAGCAGTGAATGGGAACAGGGATCCTACGAGCAGTACTTC.

The chain is built from TRBV7-2 and TRBJ2-7, with TRBD2 identical over 7 bases. The germline V gene has CDR1 SGHTA and CDR2 FQGNSA. The CDR3 totals 15 residues. Trimming took 3 bases from V and 4 from J; bases not matched to a gene: 9. CDR3 protein: CASSFYGTTRYEQYF. The CDR3 bases are TGTGCCAGCAGCTTCTACGGGACTACCCGATACGAGCAGTACTTC.

This chain connects TRBV5-4 to TRBJ2-3, with TRBD2 matching 16 bases. The V segment lost 3 bases and the J segment 5 bases; nucleotides outside the gene matches: 6. The CDR3 spans 17 residues. Germline V gene lookup returns CDR1 SGHNT and CDR2 YYREEE (reference sequence). CDR3 loop: CASSSGTSGRAIDTQYF. In DNA form, the CDR3 reads TGTGCCAGCAGCTCCGGGACTAGCGGGAGGGCCATAGATACGCAGTATTTT. The full variable domain, its missing parts supplied by reference TRBV5-4 and TRBJ2-3, is ETGVTQSPTHLIKTRGQQVTLRCSSQSGHNTVSWYQQALGQGPQFIFQYYREEENGRGNFPPRFSGLQFPNYSSELNVNALELDDSALYLCASSSGTSGRAIDTQYFGPGTRLTVL.

This chain links TRBV28 with TRBJ2-3; weak D call: TRBD2 (6 bases). With 2 bases removed from V and 1 base from J, the gap between germline ends came to 10 bases. This CDR3 spans 15 amino acids. Looked up from germline, CDR1 is MDHEN and CDR2 is SYDVKM. CDR3 loop: CASSLPGGGTDTQYF. DNA of the CDR3: TGTGCCAGCAGTTTACCCGGAGGGGGCACAGATACGCAGTATTTT.

This clone appeared a few times. The rearrangement uses TRBV29-1 and TRBJ1-1; D gene uncertain. Germline V CDR1 and CDR2: SQVTM, ANQGSEA. CDR3 length: 12 amino acids. Trimming left V 3 bases short and J 3 bases short, with 8 bases between. The chain's CDR3 is CSVDPLYTEAFF. The CDR3 DNA sequence: TGCAGCGTTGACCCTTTATACACTGAAGCTTTCTTT.

This rearrangement joins TRBV6-5 to TRBJ1-2; D is undetermined. With 5 bases removed from V and 4 bases from J, the gap between germline ends came to 14 bases. Germline CDR1 MNHEY, CDR2 SVGAGI. This CDR3 is 14 amino acids long. The DNA of the CDR3 is TGTGCCAGCAGTCTTATGGACGGAGCCTATGGCTACACCTTC. Translating gives CASSLMDGAYGYTF.